The rows below give T cell receptor beta chains drawn from one sample of a study of beta chain features in type 1 diabetes. Generated by immunoSEQ multiplex PCR, the TCRdb table keeps only in-frame clones and is missing some. Among about 900,000 clones, roughly 16% were seen once, and the ten largest hold 0.023%. Sequencing input: naive CD4+ T cells from blood. The source is a woman younger than 30 in good health. Both conserved end residues are part of each CDR3. D genes are given only for firm matches. The listing skips clone size in some rows; elsewhere it reads once, few, many or a size class.

V,D,J,size,CDR3,DNA
TRBV25-1,-,TRBJ1-1,-,CASSEQGTAEAFF,TGTGCCAGCAGTGAACAAGGGACCGCTGAAGCTTTCTTT
TRBV2,TRBD1,TRBJ2-7,-,CASSGQGSYYEQYF,TGTGCCAGCAGTGGACAGGGCAGCTACTACGAGCAGTACTTC
TRBV28,-,TRBJ2-1,few,CASSLARSSYNEQFF,TGTGCCAGCAGCTTAGCGCGAAGCTCCTACAATGAGCAGTTCTTC
TRBV27,TRBD1,TRBJ2-7,few,CASSLPGQIYEQYF,TGTGCCAGCAGTTTACCGGGACAGATCTACGAGCAGTACTTC
TRBV19,-,TRBJ2-6,-,CASSISSGANVLTF,TGTGCCAGTAGTATTTCTTCTGGGGCCAACGTCCTGACTTTC
TRBV11-2,TRBD1,TRBJ2-1,-,CASSPVTGTGFNEQFF,TGTGCCAGCAGCCCAGTAACCGGGACAGGGTTCAATGAGCAGTTCTTC
TRBV13,-,TRBJ2-3,-,CASSFLPDTQYF,TGTGCCAGCAGCTTCTTACCAGATACGCAGTATTTT
TRBV27,TRBD1,TRBJ2-7,few,CASQGASNYEQYF,TGTGCCAGCCAGGGGGCGTCTAACTACGAGCAGTACTTC
TRBV4-3,-,TRBJ1-4,-,CASSQDGAATNEKLFF,TGCGCCAGCAGCCAGGACGGGGCTGCAACTAATGAAAAACTGTTTTTT
TRBV11-2,-,TRBJ2-1,once,CASSLDYSYNEQFF,TGTGCCAGCAGCTTAGACTATTCCTACAATGAGCAGTTCTTC
TRBV5-1,-,TRBJ2-2,-,CASSGRNTGELFF,TGCGCCAGCAGCGGACGGAACACCGGGGAGCTGTTTTTT
TRBV4-1,TRBD1,TRBJ1-5,few,CASSRTGAGGQDGQPQHF,TGCGCCAGCAGCCGGACAGGGGCCGGGGGACAAGATGGACAGCCCCAGCATTTT
TRBV7-2,-,TRBJ1-4,few,CASTPNEKLFF,TGTGCCAGCACCCCAAATGAAAAACTGTTTTTT
TRBV27,-,TRBJ2-1,few,CASSLRVRSYNEQFF,TGTGCCAGCAGTTTACGGGTAAGATCCTACAATGAGCAGTTCTTC
TRBV7-2,-,TRBJ2-1,-,CASSLVGRQNEQFF,TGTGCCAGCAGCTTAGTCGGTAGGCAAAATGAGCAGTTCTTC
TRBV19,-,TRBJ2-7,few,CASSKGVSYEQYF,TGTGCCAGTAGTAAGGGAGTCTCCTACGAGCAGTACTTC
TRBV11-3,-,TRBJ1-1,once,CASSFTGFGEAFF,TGTGCCAGCAGCTTTACAGGGTTTGGTGAAGCTTTCTTT
TRBV28,TRBD1,TRBJ1-4,-,CASSGNRGRSLGSEKLFF,TGTGCCAGCAGCGGTAACAGGGGTCGGTCCCTAGGGAGCGAAAAACTGTTTTTT
TRBV2,TRBD1,TRBJ1-2,few,CASSVTGSQGGYTF,TGTGCCAGCAGTGTGACAGGGTCACAAGGTGGCTACACCTTC
TRBV27,-,TRBJ2-5,few,CASSSPGSGIKETQYF,TGTGCCAGCAGTTCCCCGGGTAGCGGAATTAAAGAGACCCAGTACTTC
TRBV6-1,-,TRBJ2-1,-,CASSDLGVTGNEQFF,TGTGCCAGCAGTGACTTAGGGGTTACGGGGAATGAGCAGTTCTTC
TRBV15,-,TRBJ2-6,few,CATSSLKGLGANVLTF,TGTGCCACCAGCAGTCTTAAGGGGCTTGGGGCCAACGTCCTGACTTTC
TRBV12-5,TRBD1,TRBJ2-3,-,CASGRDRGDTQYF,TGTGCTAGTGGTCGGGACAGGGGGGATACGCAGTATTTT
TRBV10-3,-,TRBJ1-2,few,CAISEKDRNYGYTF,TGTGCCATCAGTGAGAAGGATCGGAACTATGGCTACACCTTC
TRBV25-1,-,TRBJ1-1,few,CASSERRGMNTEAFF,TGTGCCAGCAGTGAAAGGAGGGGCATGAACACTGAAGCTTTCTTT
TRBV7-2,TRBD1,TRBJ2-7,-,CASSIRDRASYEQYF,TGTGCCAGCAGCATCCGGGACAGGGCCTCCTACGAGCAGTACTTC
TRBV7-9,-,TRBJ2-5,few,CASSLGVGGTQYF,TGTGCCAGCAGCTTAGGGGTTGGGGGGACCCAGTACTTC
TRBV18,-,TRBJ1-2,once,CASSPSTPSNYGYTF,TGTGCCAGCTCACCTTCGACCCCTTCTAACTATGGCTACACCTTC
TRBV5-6,-,TRBJ2-1,-,CASSLPASNEQFF,TGTGCCAGCAGCTTGCCAGCGTCGAATGAGCAGTTCTTC
TRBV5-1,TRBD2,TRBJ2-7,few,CASSSKIGTSGSYEQYF,TGCGCCAGCAGCTCAAAGATCGGGACTAGCGGCTCCTACGAGCAGTACTTC
TRBV6-1,-,TRBJ2-7,few,CASSEGMGKQYF,TGTGCCAGCAGTGAAGGTATGGGAAAGCAGTACTTC
TRBV4-3,-,TRBJ2-2,few,CASSQETGTPNTGELFF,TGCGCCAGCAGCCAAGAAACAGGAACTCCGAACACCGGGGAGCTGTTTTTT
TRBV20-1,-,TRBJ2-7,-,CSARGSAEQYF,TGCAGTGCTAGAGGATCTGCCGAGCAGTACTTC
TRBV7-2,-,TRBJ2-5,-,CASSLSGTQETQYF,TGTGCCAGCAGCTTATCAGGAACCCAAGAGACCCAGTACTTC
TRBV6-5,-,TRBJ2-7,-,CASSFGGSSYEQYF,TGTGCCAGCAGTTTCGGAGGTAGCTCCTACGAGCAGTACTTC
TRBV27,-,TRBJ2-1,few,CASNKGERVTHNEQFF,TGTGCCAGCAATAAGGGCGAGCGAGTAACCCACAATGAGCAGTTCTTC
TRBV7-2,TRBD2,TRBJ2-2,-,CASSSPRGGSYTGELFF,TGTGCCAGCAGCTCGCCGCGCGGCGGGAGTTACACCGGGGAGCTGTTTTTT
TRBV18,-,TRBJ1-1,-,CASSPDRQNTEAFF,TGTGCCAGCTCACCAGACAGACAGAACACTGAAGCTTTCTTT
TRBV15,TRBD2,TRBJ2-3,-,CATSRGASGFTDTQYF,TGTGCCACCAGCAGAGGGGCTAGCGGTTTCACAGATACGCAGTATTTT
TRBV7-9,-,TRBJ2-1,few,CASSSGQTYNEQFF,TGTGCCAGCAGCTCAGGACAAACCTACAATGAGCAGTTCTTC
TRBV7-8,TRBD1,TRBJ2-6,few,CASSLRQGPSGANVLTF,TGTGCCAGCAGCTTACGACAGGGTCCCTCTGGGGCCAACGTCCTGACTTTC
TRBV7-9,-,TRBJ2-3,few,CASSPPAIHTQYF,TGTGCCAGCAGCCCCCCGGCCATCCATACGCAGTATTTT
TRBV4-3,-,TRBJ1-4,few,CASSQDPGGTGKLFF,TGCGCCAGCAGCCAAGATCCCGGGGGTACCGGAAAACTGTTTTTT
TRBV27,-,TRBJ1-2,-,CASSLQATLGGYTF,TGTGCCAGCAGTTTGCAGGCGACCTTGGGGGGCTACACCTTC
TRBV18,-,TRBJ2-5,-,CASSPGTRGETQYF,TGTGCCAGCTCACCCGGGACTCGGGGAGAGACCCAGTACTTC
TRBV28,TRBD2,TRBJ2-1,few,CASSSPASGSYNEQFF,TGTGCCAGCAGTTCCCCGGCTAGCGGTTCCTACAATGAGCAGTTCTTC
TRBV28,-,TRBJ1-5,-,CASTDSRDIQPQHF,TGTGCCAGCACCGATTCTAGGGACATTCAGCCCCAGCATTTT
TRBV15,TRBD2,TRBJ2-1,-,CATSPRYRAGDNEQFF,TGTGCCACCAGCCCACGGTATAGAGCGGGAGATAATGAGCAGTTCTTC
TRBV6-5,TRBD2,TRBJ2-5,few,CASSYELAGGQETQYF,TGTGCCAGCAGTTATGAACTAGCGGGAGGACAAGAGACCCAGTACTTC
TRBV29-1,TRBD1,TRBJ2-1,-,CSVAGTAYNEQFF,TGCAGCGTTGCCGGGACAGCTTACAATGAGCAGTTCTTC
TRBV11-2,-,TRBJ2-1,few,CASSPRRGFEQFF,TGTGCCAGCAGCCCCCGCCGGGGGTTTGAGCAGTTCTTC
TRBV7-8,TRBD2,TRBJ2-5,-,CASSPGTSGIGFGETQYF,TGTGCCAGCAGCCCGGGGACTAGCGGGATAGGGTTTGGGGAGACCCAGTACTTC
TRBV29-1,-,TRBJ2-2,-,CSVTSDRNTGELFF,TGCAGCGTGACTTCGGACAGGAACACCGGGGAGCTGTTTTTT
TRBV10-3,-,TRBJ2-2,few,CAISDRDGELFF,TGTGCCATCAGTGATCGGGACGGGGAGCTGTTTTTT
TRBV7-2,-,TRBJ2-3,-,CASSLVVWDTQYF,TGTGCCAGCAGCTTAGTTGTGTGGGATACGCAGTATTTT
TRBV2,TRBD1,TRBJ1-2,-,CASRKTGDYGYTF,TGTGCCAGCAGGAAGACAGGGGACTATGGCTACACCTTC
TRBV2,-,TRBJ2-3,-,CASTTEGDTQYF,TGTGCCAGCACTACGGAGGGAGATACGCAGTATTTT